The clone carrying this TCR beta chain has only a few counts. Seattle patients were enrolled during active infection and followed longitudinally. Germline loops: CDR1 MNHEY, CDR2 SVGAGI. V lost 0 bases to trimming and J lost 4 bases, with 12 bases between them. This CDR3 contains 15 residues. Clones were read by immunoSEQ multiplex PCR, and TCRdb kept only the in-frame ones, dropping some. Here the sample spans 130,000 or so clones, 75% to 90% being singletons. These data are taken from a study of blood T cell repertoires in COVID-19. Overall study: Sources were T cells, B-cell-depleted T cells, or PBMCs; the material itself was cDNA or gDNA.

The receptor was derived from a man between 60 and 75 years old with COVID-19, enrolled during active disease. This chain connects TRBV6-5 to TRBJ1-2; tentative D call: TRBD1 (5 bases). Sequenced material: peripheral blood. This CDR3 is CASSYSKQGGYGYTF. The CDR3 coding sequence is TGTGCCAGCAGTTACTCGAAGCAGGGAGGCTATGGCTACACCTTC.